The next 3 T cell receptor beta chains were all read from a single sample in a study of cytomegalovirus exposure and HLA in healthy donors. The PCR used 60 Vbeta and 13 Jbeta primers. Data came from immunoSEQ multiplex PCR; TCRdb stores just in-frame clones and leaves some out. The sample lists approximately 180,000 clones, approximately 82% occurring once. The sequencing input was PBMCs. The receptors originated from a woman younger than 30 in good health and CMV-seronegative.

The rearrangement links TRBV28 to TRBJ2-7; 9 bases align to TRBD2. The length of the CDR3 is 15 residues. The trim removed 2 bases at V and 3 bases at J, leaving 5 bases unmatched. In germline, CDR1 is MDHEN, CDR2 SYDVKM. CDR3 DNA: TGTGCCAGCAGTTTAGGCCCAGCGGGAGGCTACGAGCAGTACTTC. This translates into CASSLGPAGGYEQYF.

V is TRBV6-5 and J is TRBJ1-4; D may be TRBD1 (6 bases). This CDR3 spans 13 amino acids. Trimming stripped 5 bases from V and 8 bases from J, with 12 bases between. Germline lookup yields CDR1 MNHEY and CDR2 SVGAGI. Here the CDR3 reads CASSTPGQEKLFF. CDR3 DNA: TGTGCCAGCAGTACCCCCGGACAGGAAAAACTGTTTTTT.

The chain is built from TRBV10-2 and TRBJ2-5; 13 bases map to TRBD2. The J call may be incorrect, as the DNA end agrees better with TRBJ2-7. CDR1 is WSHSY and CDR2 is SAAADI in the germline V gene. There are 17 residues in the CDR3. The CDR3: CASSEWLVLAGGYEQYF. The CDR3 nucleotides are TGCGCCAGCAGTGAGTGGTTGGTACTAGCGGGAGGGTACGAGCAGTACTTC.